The sample holds a few counts of the clone carrying this TCR beta chain. The antigen is undetermined. These data belong to a study of pediatric ulcerative colitis. Findings of the study overall: All ulcerative colitis patients, but no controls, carried a couple of rectal clonotypes.

This was a survey-level run. The assay was immunoSEQ multiplex PCR, and TCRdb's table has in-frame clones only and misses some. The sample carries 60,000 to 75,000 clones, 77% recorded once. Sequencing input: blood. The receptor's source is a boy aged 5-17 years with moderate ulcerative colitis.

The CDR3 DNA reads TGCGCCAGCAGAAAGGTTCCTCGATACGAGCAGTACTTC. Translated: CASRKVPRYEQYF. The rearrangement links TRBV5-1 to TRBJ2-7; no firm D call. Per germline, CDR1 SGHRS and CDR2 YFSETQ. V was cut by 5 bases and J by 4 bases, with 13 bases left in between. The CDR3 is 13 residues long.